A selection of T cell receptor beta chains follows, all from one sample in a study of shared clonotypes between healthy human individuals. Profiling relied on immunoSEQ multiplex PCR, and the TCRdb table lists in-frame clones only, not all of them. Of 550,000 to 700,000 clones listed, less than 80% are singletons. The specimen was memory CD4+ T cells sorted from blood. These receptors all stem from a woman aged 30 to 39 in good health. The CDR3 runs from the conserved cysteine through the conserved F or W. The D gene is left open where the match is weak. Size is omitted from some rows. Given values are once, few, many or a class for expanded clones.

j_call d_call v_call clone_size cdr3_aa cdr3_nt
TRBJ2-3 NA TRBV6-5 NA CASRPLILAQDTQYF TGTGCCAGCAGGCCCCTCATTTTAGCCCAAGATACGCAGTATTTT
TRBJ2-7 TRBD2 TRBV28 NA CASSMEGTSNLYEQYF TGTGCCAGCAGTATGGAAGGGACTAGCAATCTTTACGAGCAGTACTTC
TRBJ1-2 TRBD1 TRBV5-4 NA CASSLTGAVGYTF TGTGCCAGCAGCTTAACAGGGGCGGTTGGCTACACCTTC
TRBJ2-7 NA TRBV2 NA CASSAYHFYEQYF TGTGCCAGCAGTGCCTATCATTTTTACGAGCAGTACTTC
TRBJ1-5 NA TRBV19 NA CASSIETSPRGQPQHF TGTGCCAGTAGTATAGAAACCTCTCCTAGAGGTCAGCCCCAGCATTTT
TRBJ1-1 NA TRBV5-8 NA CASSLAFGSGEVSEAFF TGTGCCAGCAGCTTGGCCTTTGGATCAGGGGAGGTATCTGAAGCTTTCTTT
TRBJ1-5 TRBD1 TRBV6-4 many CASSPDRGGNQPQHF TGTGCCAGCAGCCCAGACAGGGGAGGCAATCAGCCCCAGCATTTT
TRBJ2-7 NA TRBV5-1 NA CASSRPQDSYEQYF TGCGCCAGCAGCCGCCCCCAGGATTCCTACGAGCAGTACTTC
TRBJ2-2 NA TRBV19 NA CASSIGGRAGELFF TGTGCCAGTAGTATCGGGGGTCGAGCCGGGGAGCTGTTTTTT
TRBJ2-3 NA TRBV29-1 once CSFGYADTQYF TGCAGCTTCGGATACGCAGATACGCAGTATTTT
TRBJ1-2 NA TRBV6-5 NA CASSYTLALTNYGYTF TGTGCCAGCAGTTACACGTTGGCTCTGACTAACTATGGCTACACCTTC
TRBJ2-7 TRBD1 TRBV19 NA CASSRRQGAHEQYF TGTGCCAGTAGTAGGCGACAGGGGGCTCACGAGCAGTACTTC
TRBJ2-7 NA TRBV18 NA CASSPTGVGVGEQYF TGTGCCAGCTCACCAACGGGGGTTGGGGTCGGTGAGCAGTACTTC
TRBJ2-4 TRBD1 TRBV27 NA CASSDRGNIQYF TGTGCCAGCAGCGACAGGGGGAACATTCAGTACTTC
TRBJ1-3 NA TRBV10-3 NA CAISERGLSGNTIYF TGTGCCATCAGTGAACGGGGGTTGTCTGGAAACACCATATATTTT
TRBJ2-5 NA TRBV7-8 NA CASSDGGIGYQETQYF TGTGCCAGCAGTGATGGGGGTATTGGGTACCAAGAGACCCAGTACTTC
TRBJ2-3 TRBD2 TRBV5-1 few CASRDLADSTDTQYF TGCGCCAGCAGGGATCTAGCGGACAGCACAGATACGCAGTATTTT
TRBJ2-6 NA TRBV6-1 NA CASRVGGSGANVLTF TGTGCCAGCAGAGTGGGGGGCTCTGGGGCCAACGTCCTGACTTTC
TRBJ2-7 TRBD1 TRBV5-5 NA CASSATTGALGEQYF TGTGCCAGCAGCGCCACTACAGGGGCCCTGGGCGAGCAGTACTTC
TRBJ2-3 TRBD2 TRBV7-9 NA CASSPRGRRTSGTDTQYF TGTGCCAGCAGCCCCCGCGGCCGGCGGACTAGCGGCACAGATACGCAGTATTTT
TRBJ1-2 NA TRBV28 NA CASSFGTGGYTF TGTGCCAGCAGTTTTGGGACTGGGGGCTACACCTTC
TRBJ1-4 NA TRBV5-1 NA CASSLAGNNEKLFF TGCGCCAGCAGTTTGGCAGGAAATAATGAAAAACTGTTTTTT
TRBJ2-3 NA TRBV19 NA CASSIGDTQYF TGTGCCAGTAGTATTGGGGATACGCAGTATTTT
TRBJ2-1 TRBD2 TRBV11-2 few CASSPLSGGSYNEQFF TGTGCCAGCAGCCCCCTGTCGGGAGGATCCTACAATGAGCAGTTCTTC
TRBJ2-2 TRBD2 TRBV15 NA CATSSLGTTNTGELFF TGTGCCACCAGCAGTTTAGGGACTACGAACACCGGGGAGCTGTTTTTT
TRBJ2-2 TRBD1 TRBV7-9 NA CASSWDRGRIGELFF TGTGCCAGCAGCTGGGACAGGGGCCGTATCGGGGAGCTGTTTTTT
TRBJ2-3 NA TRBV28 few CASSPGTDTDTQYF TGTGCCAGCAGTCCCGGGACTGACACAGATACGCAGTATTTT
TRBJ1-1 NA TRBV28 NA CASTPAGRSTEAFF TGTGCCAGCACCCCAGCCGGGCGGAGCACTGAAGCTTTCTTT
TRBJ2-3 NA TRBV2 NA CASSVWDTQYF TGTGCCAGCAGTGTCTGGGATACGCAGTATTTT
TRBJ1-2 NA TRBV5-8 NA CASTRGKGGYTF TGTGCCAGCACTAGGGGGAAAGGTGGCTACACCTTC
TRBJ2-7 NA TRBV19 NA CASSIVWAGGSSYEQYF TGTGCCAGTAGTATAGTTTGGGCAGGAGGAAGCTCCTACGAGCAGTACTTC
TRBJ2-1 NA TRBV4-2 few CASSRGGGDNEQFF TGTGCCAGCAGCCGCGGGGGCGGGGACAATGAGCAGTTCTTC
TRBJ2-5 TRBD2 TRBV5-6 NA CASSFSGSAETQYF TGTGCCAGCAGCTTTAGCGGGAGTGCCGAGACCCAGTACTTC
TRBJ2-3 NA TRBV18 NA CASSPPGADTQYF TGTGCCAGCTCACCCCCTGGGGCGGATACGCAGTATTTT
TRBJ2-7 NA TRBV19 once CASSPGGQSYEQYF TGTGCCAGTAGCCCTGGGGGGCAGTCCTACGAGCAGTACTTC
TRBJ2-1 NA TRBV19 NA CASSIDSRGSYNEQFF TGTGCCAGTAGTATAGACTCCAGGGGCTCCTACAATGAGCAGTTCTTC
TRBJ2-7 TRBD2 TRBV5-1 NA CASSKGLAGVSSSYEQYF TGCGCCAGCAGCAAGGGACTAGCGGGAGTTAGCAGCTCCTACGAGCAGTACTTC
TRBJ2-5 TRBD1 TRBV5-1 few CASSLGDRDYGTQYF TGCGCCAGCAGCTTGGGGGACAGGGATTATGGGACCCAGTACTTC
TRBJ2-3 NA TRBV5-1 NA CASSLGQVSTDTQYF TGCGCCAGCAGCTTGGGTCAGGTTAGCACAGATACGCAGTATTTT
TRBJ2-6 NA TRBV19 NA CASSIVARHSGANVLTF TGTGCCAGTAGTATAGTTGCGCGGCACTCTGGGGCCAACGTCCTGACTTTC
TRBJ2-7 TRBD2 TRBV5-3 NA CARSLAGLAGTYEQYF TGTGCCAGAAGCTTGGCCGGCCTAGCGGGGACCTACGAGCAGTACTTC
TRBJ2-5 TRBD2 TRBV27 NA CASSLRTSGYQETQYF TGTGCCAGCAGTCTACGGACTAGCGGGTACCAAGAGACCCAGTACTTC
TRBJ1-2 TRBD1 TRBV28 NA CASSRTGGSASYTF TGTGCCAGCAGTAGAACAGGGGGATCCGCTAGCTACACCTTC
TRBJ2-3 NA TRBV7-7 NA CASSPTGTSTDTQYF TGTGCCAGCAGCCCAACAGGGACTAGCACAGATACGCAGTATTTT
TRBJ1-4 NA TRBV6-5 NA CASKGGEKLFF TGTGCCAGCAAAGGGGGTGAAAAACTGTTTTTT
TRBJ1-5 NA TRBV12-5 few CASGSGVSNQPQHF TGTGCTAGTGGTTCGGGGGTAAGCAATCAGCCCCAGCATTTT
TRBJ2-7 NA TRBV28 many CASSFPGLYEQYF TGTGCCAGCAGTTTTCCAGGGTTGTACGAGCAGTACTTC
TRBJ1-4 NA TRBV6-5 NA CASSYSWATNEKLFF TGTGCCAGCAGTTACTCTTGGGCAACTAATGAAAAACTGTTTTTT
TRBJ2-2 NA TRBV29-1 many CSVEDGTHTGELFF TGCAGCGTTGAAGATGGAACCCACACCGGGGAGCTGTTTTTT
TRBJ2-7 TRBD2 TRBV5-1 NA CASSLVQRGSYEQYF TGCGCCAGCAGCTTGGTCCAGCGGGGGTCCTACGAGCAGTACTTC
TRBJ2-3 NA TRBV7-9 NA CASQKGGPDTQYF TGTGCCAGCCAGAAGGGGGGGCCAGATACGCAGTATTTT